The 22 T cell receptor beta chains given below trace back to one sample, sequenced in a study of glioma-infiltrating T cells. Amplification of TCR alpha and beta CDR3 regions from RNA used iRepertoire nested multiplex PCR. MiXCR, applied by TCRdb to the multiplex PCR reads, yields one record per CDR3 protein. The table lists approximately 190,000 distinct CDR3 sequences, over 30% of them singletons. The sample taken for sequencing was glioma tissue, nonneoplastic brain tissue, or PBMCs (not recorded which). Receptor source: a human donor with low-grade glioma or glioblastoma, undergoing nonglioma brain surgery, or in good health (not recorded which).

Note on this clonotype: Just one base apart from a much larger clone, this may be a read error. The chain links TRBV5-4 to TRBJ2-7, with TRBD2 matching 7 bases. Germline V gene data show CDR1 as SGHNT and CDR2 as YYREEE (reference sequence). The V gene end was trimmed by 0 bases and the J gene end by 3 bases; junction bases not matched to a gene: 12. The CDR3 covers 17 residues. The CDR3 sequence: CASSLGGGGPLHYEQYF. DNA for the CDR3: TGTGCCAGCAGCTTGGGCGGGGGAGGGCCGCTGCACTACGAGCAGTACTTC.

This clonotype was counted ten times or more. The CDR3 DNA is TGTGCCAGCAGCATTGACGGGAGAGCAGATACGCAGTATTTT. This codes for CASSIDGRADTQYF. The chain uses TRBV7-9 and TRBJ2-3; D might be TRBD2 (6 bases). This CDR3 region has 14 residues. V dropped 5 bases and J dropped 4 bases, with 13 bases sitting between them. CDR1 and CDR2 (germline): SEHNR, FQNEAQ (reference sequence). Full variable domain (missing parts from reference TRBV7-9 and TRBJ2-3): DTGVSQNPRHKITKRGQNVTFRCDPISEHNRLYWYRQTLGQGPEFLTYFQNEAQLEKSRLLSDRFSAERPKGSFSTLEIQRTEQGDSAMYLCASSIDGRADTQYFGPGTRLTVL.

J is TRBJ2-7 and V is TRBV18; D may be TRBD1 or TRBD2 (7 bases each). This CDR3 has 16 residues. V was clipped by 11 bases and J by 2 bases, with 25 bases between them. Germline V gives CDR1 KGHSH, CDR2 LQKENI. The CDR3 bases are TGTGCCGGATCACCACGGGGAGGGACAGATACCTACGAGCAGTACTTC. It specifies CAGSPRGGTDTYEQYF.

This clonotype was observed a handful of times. The chain has TRBV7-2 and TRBJ2-5; D is undetermined. The V and J ends lost 1 base and 4 bases respectively, with 10 bases between them. This CDR3 is built from 14 residues. The germline V gene encodes CDR1 SGHTA and CDR2 FQGNSA. CDR3 sequence reads: CASSLVRPIETQYF. DNA for the CDR3: TGTGCCAGCAGCTTAGTACGGCCAATAGAGACCCAGTACTTC.

The rearrangement links TRBV7-2 to TRBJ2-3, with 15 nucleotides matching TRBD2. Per germline, CDR1 SGHTA and CDR2 FQGNSA. CDR3 length: 17 residues. Trimming took 5 bases from V and 6 from J; bases not matched to a gene: 9. The CDR3 bases are TGTGCCAGCAGCGGAGGGGGACTAGCGGGAGGAAGTGATACGCAGTATTTT. Protein: CASSGGGLAGGSDTQYF.

To note about this clonotype: One end of the junction is discordant with germline, which a read error may explain. This chain connects TRBV9 to TRBJ1-1, with D unclear. Germline CDR1 reads SGDLS; CDR2 reads YYNGEE. This CDR3 region has 12 residues. CDR3: CASSGDNTEALF. The CDR3 region has the DNA TGTGCCAGCAGCGGAGACAACACTGAAGCTCTCTTT.

The rearrangement joins TRBV7-9 to TRBJ1-3; D not certain. Germline CDR1 is SEHNR and CDR2 is FQNEAQ (reference sequence). Trimming shortened V by 5 bases and J by 6 bases, and 14 bases separated the two germline ends. The CDR3 extends over 14 amino acids. The CDR3 DNA reads TGTGCCAGCAGCAGGGTTGCTGGCCCAAACACCATATATTTT. Amino acids: CASSRVAGPNTIYF.

At least ten counts were recorded for this clonotype. The genes are TRBV12-3 or TRBV12-4 and TRBJ1-5, with D uncertain. The V and J ends lost 1 base and 6 bases respectively, with 4 bases between them. This CDR3 has 12 residues. The DNA for the CDR3 is TGTGCCAGCAGTTTAGTGATTCAGCCCCAGCATTTT. Its translation is CASSLVIQPQHF.

This clonotype has only one observation. This chain links TRBV6-9 with TRBJ2-2, with 11 bases fitting TRBD2. Germline V lookup: CDR1 MNHGY, CDR2 SVAAGI. The CDR3 runs to 15 residues. The junction had 5 bases not matched to a gene; V was cut back by 3 bases and J by 8 bases. DNA for the CDR3: TGTGCCAGCAGTTACTTACTAGCGGGAGCTGGGGAGCTGTTTTTT. Protein sequence: CASSYLLAGAGELFF.

This chain uses TRBV27 with TRBJ2-1, with a weak D call TRBD2 (6 bases). The V gene's germline CDR1 is MNHEY and CDR2 SMNVEV (reference sequence). V gave up 2 bases and J gave up 9 bases, with 26 bases separating them. The CDR3 totals 18 residues. Written as DNA, the CDR3 is TGTGCCAGCAGTTTAACTCCAGGAGGGGCAGGCATCGTCGCTGAGCAGTTCTTC. Amino acid sequence: CASSLTPGGAGIVAEQFF.

As concerns this clonotype: This may be a read error: a much more frequent sequence differs by one nucleotide. The CDR3 sequence is CASPRGQGYEEKLFF. CDR3 DNA sequence: TGTGCCAGCCCACGAGGACAGGGGTATGAGGAAAAACTGTTTTTT. The chain carries TRBV18 and TRBJ1-4, with TRBD1 matching over 9 bases. Germline lookup yields CDR1 KGHSH and CDR2 LQKENI. V gave up 8 bases and J gave up 8 bases; unmatched junction bases: 12. The CDR3 has 15 residues. Variable domain in full (rest from reference TRBV18 and TRBJ1-4): NAGVMQNPRHLVRRRGQEARLRCSPMKGHSHVYWYRQLPEEGLKFMVYLQKENIIDESGMPKERFSAEFPKEGPSILRIQQVVRGDSAAYFCASPRGQGYEEKLFFGSGTQLSVL.

This clonotype was seen more than once but under ten times. CDR3: CASSFAASGMISYNEQFF. The CDR3 nucleotides read TGTGCCAGCAGTTTCGCCGCTAGCGGAATGATCTCCTACAATGAGCAGTTCTTC. J is TRBJ2-1 and V is TRBV12-3 or TRBV12-4, with 7 nucleotides matching TRBD2. With V trimmed by 3 bases and J by 0 bases, 11 bases remained unmatched. The CDR3 has 18 amino acids.

The table lists this clonotype with many counts. The rearrangement links TRBV15 to TRBJ2-7; no definite D call. Trimming took off 0 bases at V and 3 bases at J, with 9 bases between the two ends. The CDR3 contains 14 residues. Germline V CDR1 and CDR2: LNHNV, YYDKDF (reference sequence). The CDR3 protein is CATSRDSADYEQYF. CDR3 nucleotides: TGTGCCACCAGCAGAGATTCGGCAGACTACGAGCAGTACTTC.

In this sample, this clonotype turned up many times. The chain recombines TRBV7-9 with TRBJ1-1, with a weak D call TRBD1 (5 bases). The germline V and J ends were trimmed by 1 base and 2 bases, with 20 bases remaining between them. Germline CDR1 and CDR2: SEHNR and FQNEAQ (reference sequence). This CDR3 has 18 residues. CDR3 region: CASSLGKGTGTLNTEAFF. The CDR3 DNA follows: TGTGCCAGCAGCTTAGGAAAAGGGACCGGGACTCTAAACACTGAAGCTTTCTTT.

The CDR3 sequence: CASSQERVSYNEQFF. CDR3 sequence (DNA): TGCGCCAGCAGCCAAGAGCGAGTATCCTACAATGAGCAGTTCTTC. The rearrangement uses TRBV4-3 and TRBJ2-1; D gene uncertain. The CDR3 length is 15 residues. Germline CDR1 reads LGHNA; CDR2 reads YSLEER. Trimming removed 0 bases at V and 1 base at J, with 7 bases between.

There are many counts of this clonotype. CDR3 sequence (DNA): TGCAGTGCTAGGGGGCAGGGACTGGCTAGGGACGAGCAGTACTTC. Translation gives CSARGQGLARDEQYF. The rearrangement uses TRBV20-1 and TRBJ2-7, with TRBD2 as a possible D gene (6 bases). The CDR3 has 15 residues. The germline CDR1 and CDR2 sequences are DFQATT and SNEGSKA (reference sequence). The germline V and J ends were trimmed by 3 bases and 5 bases, with 20 bases remaining between them.

This chain links TRBV10-1 with TRBJ2-5; D ambiguous. Trimming removed 6 bases from V and 5 bases from J, with 10 bases in between. Germline V gives CDR1 WNHNN, CDR2 SYGVQD (reference sequence). The CDR3 loop spans 12 amino acids. The CDR3 sequence is CASSLRMETQYF. The CDR3 bases are TGCGCCAGCAGCCTCAGGATGGAGACCCAGTACTTC.

The V gene is TRBV5-1, the J gene TRBJ2-7; TRBD1 is a possible D gene (5 bases). The CDR3 loop spans 15 amino acids. The germline CDR1 and CDR2 sequences are SGHRS and YFSETQ. Trimming cost V 0 bases and J 1 base, with 11 bases left between them. The CDR3 DNA sequence: TGCGCCAGCAGCTTGGGTCAGGGAAGATCCTACGAGCAGTACTTC. Amino acid sequence: CASSLGQGRSYEQYF. The whole variable domain, remainder taken from reference TRBV5-1 and TRBJ2-7, is KAGVTQTPRYLIKTRGQQVTLSCSPISGHRSVSWYQQTPGQGLQFLFEYFSETQRNKGNFPGRFSGRQFSNSRSEMNVSTLELGDSALYLCASSLGQGRSYEQYFGPGTRLTVT.

Worth noting for this clonotype: This sequence may be a read error, since a much larger clone differs from it by one base. This chain connects TRBV27 to TRBJ1-5; 7 bases match TRBD1. The CDR3 extends over 15 amino acids. Germline values: CDR1 MNHEY, CDR2 SMNVEV (reference sequence). CDR3 in amino acids: CASSPTGFGNQPQNF. As DNA, the CDR3 is TGTGCCAGCAGTCCGACAGGGTTCGGCAATCAGCCCCAGAATTTT.

This chain's CDR3 is CASSFLGDLEPRTEAFF. The DNA of the CDR3 is TGTGCCAGCAGTTTCCTCGGGGACTTGGAACCTAGGACTGAAGCTTTCTTT. V is TRBV28 and J is TRBJ1-1; D perhaps matches TRBD1 (5 bases). There are 17 residues in the CDR3. V was cut by 3 bases and J by 5 bases, with 22 bases left in between. CDR1 and CDR2 (germline): MDHEN, SYDVKM.

Many counts were recorded for this clonotype. The chain combines TRBV4-3 with TRBJ2-7; D might be TRBD1 (5 bases). CDR3 length equals 13 residues. V gave up 2 bases and J gave up 3 bases, with 8 bases separating them. Per the germline V gene, CDR1 is LGHNA and CDR2 is YSLEER. CDR3 protein: CASSQTRGYEQYF. In DNA, the CDR3 is TGCGCCAGCAGCCAAACAAGGGGCTACGAGCAGTACTTC.

This clonotype has a count of ten or more. The chain joins TRBV7-2 to TRBJ2-3; D call uncertain. The ends were cut back, 1 base at V and 4 bases at J, with 6 bases in the middle. CDR1 is SGHTA, CDR2 FQGNSA, per germline. The CDR3 has 13 residues. CDR3 loop: CASSLVGSDTQYF. The CDR3 DNA reads as TGTGCCAGCAGCTTAGTCGGGTCAGATACGCAGTATTTT.